The entry that follows covers one TCR beta chain sequence. As yet, its antigen is unknown. Germline values: CDR1 MNHEY, CDR2 SVGEGT. The CDR3 covers 14 residues. The V end lost 6 bases, the J end lost 9 bases, and 18 bases lay between the germline ends. These data come from a study of Ad26.COV2.S vaccination and SARS-CoV-2 variants. About the research overall: Ad26.COV2.S shots went into the muscle once or twice, 56 days apart.

Whole-study results and caveats: Reportedly, after vaccination the spike-specific CD8+ and CD4+ T cell responses displayed substantial breadth.

The assay was immunoSEQ multiplex PCR, and TCRdb's table has in-frame clones only and misses some. Seen here are roughly 350,000 clones, 88% observed once, and the top ten hold 6.4%. Sample treatment: roughly 18 received Ad26.COV2.S at low or high dose, single or two shots; 5 received placebo; per-sample allocation not given. The samples were gathered on day 63 after the first injection of vaccine or placebo. This material consisted of peripheral blood, taken in a trial of Ad26.COV2.S vaccine versus placebo. The receptor was derived from a person between 18 and 65 years old who received the Ad26.COV2.S COVID-19 vaccine or a placebo. The gene calls are TRBV6-2 or TRBV6-3 and TRBJ2-1; D perhaps matches TRBD2 (6 bases). CDR3 region: CASSPIHQGGEQFF. As DNA, the CDR3 is TGTGCCAGCAGCCCTATCCACCAGGGAGGTGAGCAGTTCTTC.